The entry that follows covers one TCR beta chain sequence. The data are from a study of technical replicates of blood from a few donors. The CDR3 runs to 15 residues. The V end lost 2 bases, the J end lost 5 bases, and 15 bases lay between the germline ends. Germline assignment: CDR1 SEHNR and CDR2 FQNEAQ (reference sequence). The protocol was immunoSEQ multiplex PCR, while the TCRdb copy is restricted to in-frame clones and leaves out a portion. The profile shows more than 65,000 clones, roughly 94% of them singletons. V is TRBV7-9 and J is TRBJ1-2; D not certain. The clonotype originates from a human donor in good health. Source material: T cells isolated from PBMCs. CDR3 coding DNA: TGTGCCAGCAGCTTAAACCTAGAGAGCGTATATGGCTACACCTTC. It yields the protein CASSLNLESVYGYTF.